This T cell receptor (beta chain) derives from a study of blood T cell repertoires in COVID-19 (dated by TCRdb to the early 2020s). Concerning the study at large: Samples covering the acute and convalescent phases of COVID-19 were provided by collaborators in the United States, Italy and Spain. The material from the prospective study consisted of cDNA or gDNA derived from T cells, B-cell-depleted T cells, or PBMCs. The dataset comprised deeply sampled blood TCRbeta repertoires from subjects exposed to, actively infected with, or recovered from COVID-19. The repertoires were released in a freely available public database meant as a resource for research on the immune response to SARS-CoV-2. Samples came from the ongoing ImmuneRACE study (first 160 participants) plus 1,254 subjects from 6 global collaborators. Sample metadata almost always included a de-identified subject ID, COVID-19 status, age in years and sex. Where available, HLA class I and class II types were taken from metadata supplied by the sample provider and were not determined by assay-based typing. What the research found in general, with its limitations: The amount of clinical and demographic metadata varied by source and participant and was provided uncurated.

Each collaborating institution followed its own protocols to collect whole blood in K2EDTA tubes. Collaborator samples were shipped for TCRbeta analysis as frozen whole blood, isolated PBMCs, or DNA extracted from either sample type. Worth noting for this clone: Its antigen target is currently unknown. No much larger clone exists at a distance of one base, and base qualities are not known.

The immunoSEQ Assay, a bias-controlled multiplex PCR, was used to amplify TCRbeta CDR3 regions from genomic DNA. The paper's data handling went like this. The number of nucleated cells in each sample was estimated by amplification of reference gene primers within the assay. To quantify the absolute abundance of each unique TCRbeta CDR3 rearrangement, sequence reads were collapsed and filtered. For each sample, productive Simpson clonality was calculated by taking the square root of Simpson's diversity index across productive rearrangements. Sourced from immuneACCESS, this table was stored by TCRdb with only in-frame sequences that have V and J called. A share of the clones is absent; for the studies checked, an unresolved V gene accounts for under half, and the remainder has no known explanation. That table is the source of V, J and clone size, and D and trimming were worked out from the DNA. This sample holds 23,000 or so clones; 75% to 90% were observed only once. Roughly 60% of the sample rests with the top ten.

Sequences were obtained from peripheral blood. This receptor was identified in a woman older than 75 with acute or convalescent COVID-19.

In nucleotide form, the sequence is TGTGCCAGCAGCTTCGCACTAGCGGGGGACAATGAGCAGTTCTTC. It translates as CASSFALAGDNEQFF. The sequence joins TRBV13 to TRBJ2-1, with 11 bases aligning to TRBD2. Its CDR3 holds 15 amino acids, cysteine through phenylalanine. Only CDR3 DNA is held: 45 bases, read in frame from base 1. Trimming takes 3 bases off V and 5 bases off J; junction bases not matched to a gene: 3. From the germline V gene (reference sequence), CDR1 is PRHDT and CDR2 is FYEKMQ.